One T cell receptor (beta chain) is described in this entry. This sample is drawn from a study of beta chain features in type 1 diabetes. V lost 1 base, J lost 5 bases, and 9 bases stayed unmatched. Per germline, CDR1 SGHRS and CDR2 YFSETQ. The CDR3 has 17 amino acids. A CD45RO/CCR7/CD25/CD127/CD95/CD27 panel sorted naive, central memory, regulatory and stem cell-like memory CD4+ cells. Purity of each sorted population was above 95%. The entirety of the isolated RNA underwent reverse transcription, so expressed TCRB transcripts were sequenced. Measured with immunoSEQ multiplex PCR; TCRdb has only the in-frame clones, and not every one. Of some 360,000 clones in the sample, less than 20% were seen once.

The chain recombines TRBV5-1 with TRBJ2-6, with 7 nucleotides matching TRBD1. The sequence derives from a woman between 18 and 30 years old in good health. The specimen sequenced was naive CD4+ T cells from blood. CDR3 nucleotide sequence: TGCGCCAGCAGCTTGACCTTTACAGGGGATAGGGCCAACGTCCTGACTTTC. Encoded protein: CASSLTFTGDRANVLTF.